The 14 T cell receptor beta chains listed next were all sequenced from one sample in a study of shared clonotypes between healthy human individuals. CD8 cells regarded as naive lacked CD45RO, were positively chosen for CCR7, and omitted terminally differentiated effector memory CD45RA+ cells. Data came from immunoSEQ multiplex PCR; TCRdb stores just in-frame clones and leaves some out. The data show 1.5 million to 2.5 million clones, about 95% seen once. The sequenced sample consisted of naive CD8+ T cells sorted from blood. These receptors came from a young man in good health.

The chain has TRBV5-1 and TRBJ2-2; 8 nucleotides align to TRBD2. The V gene's germline CDR1 is SGHRS and CDR2 YFSETQ. The CDR3 spans 16 residues. J gave up 4 bases and V 0 bases, and 5 bases lay outside the gene matches. In nucleotides, the CDR3 is TGCGCCAGCAGCTTGGTGGACAGCGGGAGCACCGGGGAGCTGTTTTTT. It specifies CASSLVDSGSTGELFF.

A remark on this clone: The sample has other DNA sequences that encode this CDR3 too. The chain joins TRBV4-2 to TRBJ2-7; D is undetermined. The V gene's germline CDR1 is LGHNA and CDR2 YNFKEQ. V dropped 0 bases and J dropped 1 base, with 7 bases sitting between them. The CDR3 covers 14 residues. The CDR3 is CASSQDRGSYEQYF. CDR3 DNA sequence: TGTGCCAGCAGCCAAGATCGAGGTTCCTACGAGCAGTACTTC.

The J gene is TRBJ2-2, the V gene TRBV7-9; D remains ambiguous. The CDR3 covers 13 residues. The germline gives CDR1 SEHNR, CDR2 FQNEAQ (reference sequence). The germline V and J ends were trimmed by 5 bases and 5 bases, with 9 bases remaining between them. The CDR3 here is CASSIILTGELFF. CDR3 DNA: TGTGCCAGCAGCATCATTTTGACCGGGGAGCTGTTTTTT.

The chain carries TRBV14 and TRBJ2-5; D uncertain. V was clipped by 0 bases and J by 1 base, with 9 bases between them. The V gene's germline CDR1 is SGHDN and CDR2 FVKESK. The CDR3 length is 15 residues. The CDR3 region has the DNA TGTGCCAGCAGCCAAGATCCGGGCAGCCAAGAGACCCAGTACTTC. Residues: CASSQDPGSQETQYF.

The chain employs TRBV6-5 and TRBJ2-1; D possibly corresponds to TRBD2 (6 bases). Germline V lookup: CDR1 MNHEY, CDR2 SVGAGI. The CDR3 loop spans 12 amino acids. The V gene lost 7 bases and the J gene lost 15 bases, with 19 bases spanning the gap. The CDR3 reads CASMGLSGVAFF. DNA of the CDR3: TGTGCCAGCATGGGTTTATCGGGGGTCGCGTTCTTC.

This chain joins TRBV19 and TRBJ2-7; D perhaps matches TRBD1 (5 bases). The CDR3 contains 13 residues. Germline-derived CDR1 and CDR2 are LNHDA and SQIVND (reference sequence). Trimming pared 1 base from V and 6 bases from J, leaving 10 bases between. CDR3 sequence reads: CASSIGPDSEQYF. In DNA form, the CDR3 reads TGTGCCAGTAGTATAGGACCCGACAGCGAGCAGTACTTC.

The V call is TRBV5-1, the J call TRBJ2-7; possibly TRBD1 for D (5 bases). The CDR3 runs to 15 residues. With 0 bases removed from V and 4 bases from J, the gap between germline ends came to 14 bases. The germline gives CDR1 SGHRS, CDR2 YFSETQ. The chain's CDR3 is CASSLEAGPGYEQYF. CDR3 coding DNA: TGCGCCAGCAGCTTGGAGGCAGGGCCCGGGTACGAGCAGTACTTC.

This clone came up once. The rearrangement joins TRBV6-1 to TRBJ2-7; TRBD1 matches 7 bases. V dropped 5 bases and J dropped 3; count of bases not matched to a gene: 7. Germline CDR1 is MNHNS and CDR2 is SASEGT. The CDR3 is made up of 14 amino acids. The CDR3 reads CASSTTGVDYEQYF. The CDR3 nucleotides are TGTGCCAGCAGTACCACAGGGGTAGACTACGAGCAGTACTTC.

This chain uses TRBV7-2 with TRBJ2-6; D is unclear. The germline gives CDR1 SGHTA, CDR2 FQGNSA. This CDR3 spans 15 amino acids. Trimming left V 4 bases short and J 0 bases short, with 7 bases between. DNA of the CDR3: TGTGCCAGCAGCTCCGTGGTCTCTGGGGCCAACGTCCTGACTTTC. Translating it yields CASSSVVSGANVLTF.

Turning to this clone: Other nucleotide sequences from this sample produce the same CDR3. The gene calls are TRBV9 and TRBJ1-3; no clear D. This CDR3 comprises 15 residues. Deletions cut 0 bases from V and 0 bases from J, with 7 bases between. Germline V gives CDR1 SGDLS, CDR2 YYNGEE. The CDR3, as DNA: TGTGCCAGCAGCGTAGAGGGCAGCTCTGGAAACACCATATATTTT. It encodes CASSVEGSSGNTIYF.

The chain employs TRBV6-4 and TRBJ2-1; TRBD2 matches at 11 bases. CDR3 size: 15 residues. Germline-derived CDR1 and CDR2 are MRHNA and SNTAGT. The V and J ends lost 8 bases and 9 bases, in that order; junction bases with no gene match: 12. The CDR3 nucleotides read TGTGCCAGCTTCCGCGGGGCTAGCGGGAGGTGTGAGCAGTTCTTC. Amino acids: CASFRGASGRCEQFF.

The CDR3 bases are TGCGCCAGCAGCCAAGAATGGGAGGTCTACGAGCAGTACTTC. Residues: CASSQEWEVYEQYF. The chain carries TRBV4-1 and TRBJ2-7; D is perhaps TRBD2 (6 bases). Trimming removed 0 bases at V and 3 bases at J, with 9 bases between. The CDR3 loop spans 14 amino acids. Looked up from germline, CDR1 is MGHRA and CDR2 is YSYEKL.

The chain combines TRBV11-2 with TRBJ2-1; 8 nucleotides match TRBD2. Per the germline V gene, CDR1 is SGHAT and CDR2 is FQNNGV. The V gene end was trimmed by 1 base and the J gene end by 8 bases; junction bases not matched to a gene: 4. The CDR3 loop spans 14 amino acids. The CDR3 region is CASSLGTSNHEQFF. As DNA, the CDR3 is TGTGCCAGCAGCTTAGGGACTAGCAATCATGAGCAGTTCTTC.

The V call is TRBV5-4, the J call TRBJ2-1, with 8 positions matching TRBD1. V gave up 4 bases and J gave up 9 bases; unmatched junction bases: 6. The CDR3 extends over 13 amino acids. Germline V gives CDR1 SGHNT, CDR2 YYREEE (reference sequence). CDR3 DNA sequence: TGTGCCAGCAGCATACAGGGGGGCAGTGAGCAGTTCTTC. Its protein is CASSIQGGSEQFF.